Each of the 25 T cell receptor beta chains below was sequenced from the same sample in a study of T cell responses to AZD1222 COVID-19 vaccine. Using immunoSEQ multiplex PCR, the repertoire was profiled, and TCRdb retains in-frame clones only, with some absent. This table has approximately 100,000 clones, about nine tenths appearing once. The sequencing here drew on peripheral blood, taken 28 days after the second AZD1222 dose. Every receptor here comes from an adult who received the AZD1222 COVID-19 vaccine.

The V gene is TRBV4-2, the J gene TRBJ2-7; TRBD2 aligns across 10 bases. Germline V gives CDR1 LGHNA, CDR2 YNFKEQ. The CDR3 runs to 16 residues. The junction had 8 bases not matched to a gene; V was cut back by 4 bases and J by 2 bases. The CDR3 DNA follows: TGTGCCAGCAGCCGTGGTAGCGGGGGGCAAACCTACGAGCAGTACTTC. Amino acids: CASSRGSGGQTYEQYF.

V is TRBV9 and J is TRBJ1-4; 8 bases agree with TRBD1. The length of the CDR3 is 15 residues. The germline V gene encodes CDR1 SGDLS and CDR2 YYNGEE. V shed 0 bases, J shed 8 bases, and the junction held 6 bases outside the gene matches. This CDR3 reads CASSVGTGRDEKLFF. CDR3 nucleotides: TGTGCCAGCAGCGTAGGGACAGGGAGGGACGAAAAACTGTTTTTT.

This clone appeared once. The chain couples TRBV3-1 (or the pseudogene TRBV3-2) to TRBJ2-1; D tentatively fits TRBD1 or TRBD2 (6 bases each). Germline CDR1 LGHDT, CDR2 YNNKEL (reference sequence). The CDR3 has 15 residues. Trimming took off 4 bases at V and 7 bases at J, with 17 bases between the two ends. In DNA, the CDR3 is TGTGCCAGCAGCCTTAGTGGGGGGCCGAGGAATGAGCAGTTCTTC. Protein product: CASSLSGGPRNEQFF.

V gene TRBV9 combines with J gene TRBJ2-1, with D perhaps assigned TRBD1 or TRBD2 (5 bases each). V was clipped by 4 bases and J by 6 bases, with 14 bases between them. The germline V gene has CDR1 SGDLS and CDR2 YYNGEE. The CDR3 has 14 residues. CDR3 region: CASSPRGDLNEQFF. In DNA form, the CDR3 reads TGTGCCAGCAGCCCCCGGGGCGACCTCAATGAGCAGTTCTTC.

The genes are TRBV5-6 and TRBJ1-2; D gene ambiguous. This CDR3 is built from 12 residues. Between the trimmed V and J ends, which lost 2 bases and 7 bases, there was a span of 9 bases. CDR1 is SGHDT, CDR2 YYEEEE, per germline. The CDR3 sequence is CASSFQLLGYTF. CDR3 DNA sequence: TGTGCCAGCAGCTTTCAGCTGCTTGGCTACACCTTC.

The chain recombines TRBV3-1 (or the pseudogene TRBV3-2) with TRBJ1-4; D unresolved. The germline CDR1 and CDR2 sequences are LGHDT and YNNKEL (reference sequence). V was pared by 3 bases and J by 8 bases, with 13 bases between. This CDR3 spans 14 amino acids. The chain's CDR3 is CASSHRPLDEKLFF. For the CDR3, the DNA is TGTGCCAGCAGCCACAGACCGTTGGACGAAAAACTGTTTTTT.

The chain is built from TRBV19 and TRBJ1-5, with 7 bases that match TRBD1. The CDR3 extends over 14 amino acids. CDR1 and CDR2 from the germline V gene are LNHDA and SQIVND (reference sequence). J was trimmed by 11 bases and V by 5 bases; bases with no gene match: 12. In DNA form, the CDR3 reads TGTGCCAGTAGTCCTTGGACGGGCCAGGGGGCCCAGCATTTT. This translates into CASSPWTGQGAQHF.

In this sample, this clone turned up once. The chain couples TRBV11-2 to TRBJ2-7; 11 bases match TRBD2. The CDR3 spans 17 residues. In germline, CDR1 is SGHAT, CDR2 FQNNGV. Trimming at V came to 5 bases and at J to 4 bases, leaving 13 bases not matched to a gene. In DNA form, the CDR3 reads TGTGCCAGCAGCCCCTGGGGCGCTGTAGCGGGGGGGTACGAGCAGTACTTC. Translating it yields CASSPWGAVAGGYEQYF.

The rearrangement links TRBV6-5 to TRBJ1-3; a possible D gene is TRBD1 (5 bases). Germline CDR1 and CDR2: MNHEY and SVGAGI. The CDR3 has 14 amino acids. V was pared by 5 bases and J by 6 bases, with 14 bases between. The CDR3 spells CASSSRGRENTIYF. The CDR3 DNA reads TGTGCCAGCAGTAGCCGGGGCAGAGAAAACACCATATATTTT.

The CDR3 coding sequence is TGCGCCAGCAGCTTGCCCGGTTCCTACAATGAGCAGTTCTTC. It is translated as CASSLPGSYNEQFF. V and J are TRBV5-1 and TRBJ2-1; no firm D call. V was trimmed by 1 base and J by 1 base, leaving 6 bases between them. This CDR3 contains 14 residues. Germline V gives CDR1 SGHRS, CDR2 YFSETQ. Supplemented by reference TRBV5-1 and TRBJ2-1, the full variable domain reads KAGVTQTPRYLIKTRGQQVTLSCSPISGHRSVSWYQQTPGQGLQFLFEYFSETQRNKGNFPGRFSGRQFSNSRSEMNVSTLELGDSALYLCASSLPGSYNEQFFGPGTRLTVL.

V is TRBV18 and J is TRBJ2-2, with 11 bases lining up with TRBD2. Germline V CDR1 and CDR2: KGHSH, LQKENI. The CDR3 is made up of 16 amino acids. J lost 3 bases, V lost 3 bases, and 3 bases had no gene match. CDR3: CASSPGLAAYTGELFF. The DNA of the CDR3 is TGTGCCAGCTCACCGGGACTAGCGGCGTACACCGGGGAGCTGTTTTTT.

V gene TRBV19 combines with J gene TRBJ2-7; D gene uncertain. Germline lookup yields CDR1 LNHDA and CDR2 SQIVND (reference sequence). Trimming left V 5 bases short and J 7 bases short, with 15 bases between. The CDR3 spans 13 residues. CDR3 in amino acids: CASSFRSESEQYF. CDR3 DNA sequence: TGTGCCAGTAGTTTCCGTTCCGAATCTGAGCAGTACTTC.

The rearrangement joins TRBV30 to TRBJ1-2, with D tentatively TRBD1 (6 bases). V was pared by 4 bases and J by 6 bases, with 15 bases between. The CDR3 is made up of 13 amino acids. Germline CDR1 GTSNPN, CDR2 SVGIG (reference sequence). The chain's CDR3 is CAWTSGAEDGYTF. Written as DNA, the CDR3 is TGTGCCTGGACCTCGGGGGCGGAAGATGGCTACACCTTC.

The chain recombines TRBV7-2 with TRBJ1-1, with TRBD1 as a possible D gene (5 bases). Trimming took off 6 bases at V and 1 base at J, with 12 bases between the two ends. There are 14 residues in the CDR3. Germline V gene data show CDR1 as SGHTA and CDR2 as FQGNSA. CDR3 loop: CASRVTGANTEAFF. CDR3 coding DNA: TGTGCCAGCAGGGTTACCGGGGCGAACACTGAAGCTTTCTTT. The entire variable domain, with the rest obtained from reference TRBV7-2 and TRBJ1-1, is as follows: GAGVSQSPSNKVTEKGKDVELRCDPISGHTALYWYRQSLGQGLEFLIYFQGNSAPDKSGLPSDRFSAERTGGSVSTLTIQRTQQEDSAVYLCASRVTGANTEAFFGQGTRLTVV.

V and J are TRBV7-2 and TRBJ2-1; TRBD1 aligns across 7 bases. From germline, CDR1 is SGHTA and CDR2 FQGNSA. The CDR3 is 14 residues long. V was clipped by 3 bases and J by 6 bases; unmatched bases: 5. The DNA for the CDR3 is TGTGCCAGCAGCTTCGACAGGGCGGGCAATGAGCAGTTCTTC. Its protein is CASSFDRAGNEQFF. The full variable domain, rest sourced from reference TRBV7-2 and TRBJ2-1, is GAGVSQSPSNKVTEKGKDVELRCDPISGHTALYWYRQSLGQGLEFLIYFQGNSAPDKSGLPSDRFSAERTGGSVSTLTIQRTQQEDSAVYLCASSFDRAGNEQFFGPGTRLTVL.

V usage is TRBV15 and J usage is TRBJ2-1, with 11 positions matching TRBD2. The CDR3 totals 16 residues. Unmatched junction bases numbered 6, after V lost 4 bases and J lost 4 bases. Germline loops: CDR1 LNHNV, CDR2 YYDKDF (reference sequence). CDR3 loop: CATSKRTSGFYNEQFF. Written as DNA, the CDR3 is TGTGCCACCAGCAAAAGGACTAGCGGGTTTTACAATGAGCAGTTCTTC. Together with reference TRBV15 and TRBJ2-1, the CDR3 gives the full variable domain: DAMVIQNPRYQVTQFGKPVTLSCSQTLNHNVMYWYQQKSSQAPKLLFHYYDKDFNNEADTPDNFQSRRPNTSFCFLDIRSPGLGDTAMYLCATSKRTSGFYNEQFFGPGTRLTVL.

This chain links TRBV6-6 with TRBJ2-7; 9 bases are a match to TRBD1. The CDR3 length is 14 residues. J gave up 3 bases and V 2 bases, and 2 bases lay outside the gene matches. Germline loops: CDR1 MNHNY, CDR2 SVGAGI (reference sequence). This CDR3 is CASSYPGQGYEQYF. CDR3 sequence (DNA): TGTGCCAGCAGTTACCCGGGACAGGGCTACGAGCAGTACTTC.

The chain recombines TRBV12-3 or TRBV12-4 with TRBJ2-7; TRBD2 matches 8 bases. With 11 bases clipped from V and 3 bases from J, the junction kept 9 bases outside the gene matches. CDR3 length: 13 amino acids. The CDR3 nucleotides read TGTGCCCGGGAGGGGTCAGTTATCTACGAGCAGTACTTC. It yields the protein CAREGSVIYEQYF.

This clone came up a few times. The chain is built from TRBV6-5 and TRBJ1-5; TRBD1 matches at 10 bases. The V gene's germline CDR1 is MNHEY and CDR2 SVGAGI. CDR3 length equals 13 residues. V was pared by 8 bases and J by 6 bases, with 4 bases of the junction left unmatched. This CDR3 is CASQTGGLQPQHF. For the CDR3, the DNA is TGTGCCAGCCAGACAGGGGGCCTTCAGCCCCAGCATTTT.

The chain carries TRBV7-8 and TRBJ1-2; 8 nucleotides line up with TRBD1. From germline, CDR1 is SGHVS and CDR2 FQNEAQ. The CDR3 is made up of 15 amino acids. V dropped 6 bases and J dropped 7; count of bases not matched to a gene: 13. CDR3 protein: CASSPKAQGGGGYTF. Written as DNA, the CDR3 is TGTGCCAGCAGTCCCAAGGCACAGGGGGGCGGTGGCTACACCTTC.

Comment on this clone: Other DNA sequences in this sample translate to the same CDR3. The chain recombines TRBV18 with TRBJ1-5; TRBD1 matches at 7 bases. The CDR3 runs to 13 residues. V shed 3 bases, J shed 4 bases, and the junction held 0 bases outside the gene matches. Germline-derived CDR1 and CDR2 are KGHSH and LQKENI. CDR3 in amino acids: CASSPDRNQPQHF. CDR3 nucleotide sequence: TGTGCCAGCTCACCGGACAGGAATCAGCCCCAGCATTTT.

This chain connects TRBV11-3 to TRBJ1-1, with D unresolved. Germline values: CDR1 SGHNT, CDR2 YENEEA. Deletions cut 2 bases from V and 2 bases from J, with 6 bases between. The CDR3 contains 13 residues. CDR3 sequence (DNA): TGTGCCAGCAGCTTAACAGCTAACACTGAAGCTTTCTTT. Translation: CASSLTANTEAFF.

The chain is built from TRBV25-1 and TRBJ1-2; a possible D gene is TRBD1 (6 bases). CDR1 is MGHDK, CDR2 SYGVNS, per germline. V was clipped by 8 bases and J by 5 bases, with 21 bases between them. This CDR3 spans 15 amino acids. The CDR3 loop is CASSVPGQIPYGYTF. CDR3 coding DNA: TGTGCCAGCTCTGTCCCGGGACAAATTCCTTATGGCTACACCTTC.

DNA of the CDR3: TGCGCCAGCAGCTTGGCCTACAGGGGGCGGAACACCGGGGAGCTGTTTTTT. It specifies CASSLAYRGRNTGELFF. V gene TRBV5-1 combines with J gene TRBJ2-2, with TRBD1 matching 9 bases. The V and J ends lost 0 bases and 1 base, in that order; junction bases with no gene match: 4. Looked up from germline, CDR1 is SGHRS and CDR2 is YFSETQ. The CDR3 runs 17 residues.

The chain carries TRBV28 and TRBJ2-7, with TRBD1 as a possible D gene (6 bases). The CDR3 loop spans 12 amino acids. Germline values: CDR1 MDHEN, CDR2 SYDVKM. V lost 8 bases and J lost 3, with 11 bases in between. The CDR3 sequence: CASQSRGYEQYF. The CDR3, as DNA: TGTGCCAGCCAGAGCAGGGGCTACGAGCAGTACTTC.